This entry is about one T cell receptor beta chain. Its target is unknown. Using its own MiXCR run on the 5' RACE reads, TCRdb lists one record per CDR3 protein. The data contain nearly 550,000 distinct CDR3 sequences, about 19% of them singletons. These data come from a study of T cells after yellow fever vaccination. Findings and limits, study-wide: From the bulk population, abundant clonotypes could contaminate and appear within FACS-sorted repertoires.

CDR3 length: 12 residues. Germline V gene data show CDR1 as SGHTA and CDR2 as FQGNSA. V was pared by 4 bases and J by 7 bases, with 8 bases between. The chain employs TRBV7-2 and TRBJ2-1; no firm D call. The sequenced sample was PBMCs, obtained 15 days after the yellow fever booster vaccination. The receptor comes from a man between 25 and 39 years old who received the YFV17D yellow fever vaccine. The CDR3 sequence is CASSSTLNEQFF. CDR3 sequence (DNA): TGTGCCAGCAGCTCGACTCTTAATGAGCAGTTCTTC.